The 10 T cell receptor beta chains given below trace back to one sample, sequenced in a study of blood T cell repertoires in COVID-19. Sequenced by immunoSEQ multiplex PCR; TCRdb stores in-frame clones only, minus some. The data contain roughly 200,000 clones, 70% to 80% of them singletons. Sample: peripheral blood. The receptors come from a woman aged 50 to 60 with active or convalescent COVID-19.

This chain connects TRBV4-3 to TRBJ1-2; 12 nucleotides match TRBD1. Germline lookup yields CDR1 LGHNA and CDR2 YSLEER. CDR3 length: 21 amino acids. The J segment lost 3 bases and the V segment lost 0 bases, leaving 17 bases of the junction unmatched. The CDR3 region has the DNA TGCGCCAGCAGCCAAGATCTTTACCCGGTAGGGACAGGGGGCGCGGACTATGGCTACACCTTC. Amino acid sequence: CASSQDLYPVGTGGADYGYTF.

The chain combines TRBV7-3 with TRBJ2-1; 8 nucleotides agree with TRBD1. The trim removed 1 base at V and 0 bases at J, leaving 2 bases unmatched. The CDR3 spans 16 residues. From germline, CDR1 is SGHTA and CDR2 FQGTGA. The CDR3 DNA is TGTGCCAGCAGCTTAAGAGACAGGGGCTCCTACAATGAGCAGTTCTTC. This encodes CASSLRDRGSYNEQFF.

This clone was picked up a small number of times. This chain connects TRBV2 to TRBJ1-2; weak D call: TRBD1 (5 bases). Trimming shortened V by 4 bases and J by 0 bases, and 18 bases separated the two germline ends. The CDR3 sequence is 17 residues long. Germline assignment: CDR1 SNHLY and CDR2 FYNNEI. The CDR3 bases are TGTGCCAGCAGTGCTAACAGGTCTTCGGTAGCTAACTATGGCTACACCTTC. Its protein is CASSANRSSVANYGYTF.

The J gene is TRBJ2-5, the V gene TRBV6-5, with a tentative D call TRBD2 (6 bases). Germline lookup yields CDR1 MNHEY and CDR2 SVGAGI. The CDR3 runs to 15 residues. The ends were cut back, 6 bases at V and 5 bases at J, with 19 bases in the middle. Here the CDR3 reads CASSRLVRRRETQYF. The CDR3 DNA sequence: TGTGCCAGCAGCCGACTAGTGAGGCGTCGCGAGACCCAGTACTTC.

The chain uses TRBV14 and TRBJ1-1; maybe TRBD1 (6 bases). The CDR3 runs 15 residues. V dropped 3 bases and J dropped 11 bases, with 22 bases sitting between them. Germline CDR1 is SGHDN and CDR2 is FVKESK. CDR3 protein: CASSQMEGGGTSAFF. The CDR3 DNA sequence: TGTGCCAGCAGCCAGATGGAGGGAGGGGGTACGTCGGCTTTCTTT. The whole variable domain, filled in from reference TRBV14 and TRBJ1-1, reads EAGVTQFPSHSVIEKGQTVTLRCDPISGHDNLYWYRRVMGKEIKFLLHFVKESKQDESGMPNNRFLAERTGGTYSTLKVQPAELEDSGVYFCASSQMEGGGTSAFFGQGTRLTVV.

The chain is built from TRBV3-1 (or the pseudogene TRBV3-2) and TRBJ2-3; D is possibly TRBD2 (5 bases). CDR3 length: 15 residues. V lost 4 bases and J 2 bases, leaving 13 bases between the germline ends. Germline CDR1 LGHDT, CDR2 YNNKEL (reference sequence). The CDR3 nucleotides are TGTGCCAGCAGCCTCCTTAGAGGGCACACAGATACGCAGTATTTT. It specifies CASSLLRGHTDTQYF.

The V and J genes are TRBV6-5 and TRBJ2-5; 10 positions match TRBD1. Germline trimming cut 6 bases from V and 5 bases from J; bases unmatched to any gene: 6. There are 14 residues in the CDR3. In germline, CDR1 is MNHEY, CDR2 SVGAGI. The CDR3 bases are TGTGCCAGCAGGGGACAGGGGCTCTGGGAGACCCAGTACTTC. Its translation: CASRGQGLWETQYF.

The rearrangement joins TRBV2 to TRBJ1-2, with D maybe TRBD1 (5 bases). Per germline, CDR1 SNHLY and CDR2 FYNNEI. V gave up 5 bases and J gave up 7 bases, with 23 bases separating them. CDR3 length: 16 residues. The CDR3 nucleotides are TGTGCCAGCAGTCTCTCACAGGACGGGCTCTTGTCTGGCTACACCTTC. Protein sequence: CASSLSQDGLLSGYTF.

V and J are TRBV2 and TRBJ2-5; TRBD2 aligns across 8 bases. The V segment lost 9 bases and the J segment 5 bases; nucleotides outside the gene matches: 8. The CDR3 is 13 amino acids. Per the germline V gene, CDR1 is SNHLY and CDR2 is FYNNEI. The CDR3 spells CARKAGDGETQYF. The CDR3 nucleotides are TGTGCCAGGAAAGCGGGAGACGGGGAGACCCAGTACTTC.

This chain uses TRBV5-1 with TRBJ2-7, with D possibly TRBD1 on 5 matching bases. Germline V gene sequence: CDR1 SGHRS, CDR2 YFSETQ. There are 16 residues in the CDR3. V was trimmed by 4 bases and J by 0 bases, leaving 17 bases between them. CDR3 sequence (DNA): TGCGCCAGCAGCGCAGCGCTAGGGGCAAGCTCCTACGAGCAGTACTTC. This translates into CASSAALGASSYEQYF.